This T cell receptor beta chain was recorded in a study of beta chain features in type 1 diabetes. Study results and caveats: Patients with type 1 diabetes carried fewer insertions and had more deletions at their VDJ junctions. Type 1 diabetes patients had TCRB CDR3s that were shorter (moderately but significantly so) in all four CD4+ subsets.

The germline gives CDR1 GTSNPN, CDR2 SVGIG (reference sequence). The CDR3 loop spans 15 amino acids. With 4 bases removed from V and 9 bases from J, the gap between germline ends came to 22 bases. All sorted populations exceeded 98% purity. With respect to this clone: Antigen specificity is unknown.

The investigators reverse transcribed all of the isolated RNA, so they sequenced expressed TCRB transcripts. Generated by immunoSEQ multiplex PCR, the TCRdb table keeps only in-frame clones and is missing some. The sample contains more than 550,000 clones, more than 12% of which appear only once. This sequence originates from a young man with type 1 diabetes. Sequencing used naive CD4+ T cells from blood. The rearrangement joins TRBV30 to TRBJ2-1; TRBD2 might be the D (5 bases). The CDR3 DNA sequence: TGTGCCTGGAACCCCGGCCGCTATCCCGCGGGTGAGCAGTTCTTC. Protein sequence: CAWNPGRYPAGEQFF.